A single TCR beta chain is shown here with its context. These data originate in a study of blood T cell repertoires in COVID-19. At the level of the study: Material from acute and convalescent COVID-19 was sourced from the United States, Italy and Spain. T cells, B-cell-depleted T cells, or PBMCs supplied cDNA or gDNA.

V lost 3 bases, J lost 8 bases, and 10 bases stayed unmatched. The CDR3 totals 16 residues. Germline CDR1 reads LGHNT; CDR2 reads FRNRAP. Contact with a PCR-confirmed or clinician-diagnosed COVID-19 case occurred within 2 weeks of entry. This table comes from immunoSEQ multiplex PCR, and its TCRdb copy is limited to in-frame clones, with some not included. The sample holds 350,000 to 400,000 clones, more than 85% seen once. Sequenced sample: PBMCs or T cells enriched from blood (not recorded which). This TCR was recovered from a woman aged 40 to 50 who had been exposed to COVID-19. The rearrangement joins TRBV12-5 to TRBJ1-4; 9 bases align to TRBD1. CDR3 in DNA: TGTGCTAGTGGTTTTGTTCCGGGACAGGGTTGGGAAAAACTGTTTTTT. Translation: CASGFVPGQGWEKLFF. Looking up the rest from reference TRBV12-5 and TRBJ1-4 gives the full variable domain: DARVTQTPRHKVTEMGQEVTMRCQPILGHNTVFWYRQTMMQGLELLAYFRNRAPLDDSGMPKDRFSAEMPDATLATLKIQPSEPRDSAVYFCASGFVPGQGWEKLFFGSGTQLSVL.